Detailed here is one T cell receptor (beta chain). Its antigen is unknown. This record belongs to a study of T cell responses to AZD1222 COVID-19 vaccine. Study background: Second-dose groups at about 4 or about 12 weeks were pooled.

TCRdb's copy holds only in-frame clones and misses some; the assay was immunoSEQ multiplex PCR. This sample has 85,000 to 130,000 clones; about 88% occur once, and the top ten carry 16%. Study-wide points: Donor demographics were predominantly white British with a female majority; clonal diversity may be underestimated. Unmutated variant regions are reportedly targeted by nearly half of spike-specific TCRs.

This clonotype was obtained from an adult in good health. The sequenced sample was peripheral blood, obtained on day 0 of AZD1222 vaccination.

The CDR3 protein is CASTTGQGESGELFF. Here the CDR3 DNA reads TGTGCCAGCACTACGGGACAGGGGGAATCGGGGGAGCTGTTTTTT. The V call is TRBV2, the J call TRBJ2-2; 11 nucleotides align to TRBD1. In germline, CDR1 is SNHLY, CDR2 FYNNEI. This CDR3 is 15 amino acids long. Losses at the gene ends were 7 bases for V and 8 bases for J; bases not matched to a gene: 9.